A selection of T cell receptor beta chains follows, all from one sample in a study of T cells in localized non-small cell lung cancer. Clones were read by immunoSEQ multiplex PCR, and TCRdb kept only the in-frame ones, dropping some. This repertoire shows about 21,000 clones, roughly 90% found once; its top ten account for 30%. The sample in question was peripheral blood mononuclear cells, obtained before any cancer treatment. These receptors all come from a male donor at least 60 years old with stage II lung adenocarcinoma. The CDR3 runs from the conserved cysteine through the conserved F or W. The D gene is left open where the match is weak. A clone size is listed for some rows: how often the clone was seen (once, few, many), or a class if it is expanded.

CDR3 protein	CDR3 DNA	V gene	J gene	clone size	D gene
CASSPAISFEQYF	TGTGCCAGCAGCCCGGCTATTTCTTTCGAGCAGTACTTC	TRBV7-2	TRBJ2-7	.	.
CASSYSRSGAEAFF	TGTGCCAGCAGTTACTCGAGATCGGGGGCTGAAGCTTTCTTT	TRBV6-5	TRBJ1-1	.	.
CASSTRRTGELFF	TGTGCCAGTAGTACCCGACGGACCGGGGAGCTGTTTTTT	TRBV19	TRBJ2-2	.	.
CSVVGTDSYNEQFF	TGCAGCGTCGTGGGGACAGACTCCTACAATGAGCAGTTCTTC	TRBV29-1	TRBJ2-1	.	TRBD1
CASSLDSGYNEQFF	TGTGCCAGCAGCTTAGACTCCGGGTACAATGAGCAGTTCTTC	TRBV7-2	TRBJ2-1	.	.
CASSSPPFPGLYQETQYF	TGCGCCAGCAGCTCACCCCCCTTCCCAGGCCTGTACCAAGAGACCCAGTACTTC	TRBV5-1	TRBJ2-5	once	.
CASSLGLAGKQETQYF	TGTGCCAGCAGTTTGGGGCTAGCGGGGAAACAAGAGACCCAGTACTTC	TRBV2	TRBJ2-5	.	TRBD2
CASSMTQQETQYF	TGTGCCAGTAGTATGACACAACAAGAGACCCAGTACTTC	TRBV19	TRBJ2-5	.	.
CASSVGSTGARDTIYF	TGTGCCAGCAGCGTCGGCTCCACAGGGGCAAGAGACACCATATATTTT	TRBV9	TRBJ1-3	.	TRBD1
CASTKNRVDGYTF	TGTGCCAGTACGAAGAACAGGGTGGATGGCTACACCTTC	TRBV19	TRBJ1-2	.	.
CASSLVRGTDTQYF	TGTGCCAGCAGTTTAGTCAGGGGCACAGATACGCAGTATTTT	TRBV28	TRBJ2-3	few	.
CASSVTSEVYNEQFF	TGTGCCAGCAGCGTTACTAGCGAGGTATACAATGAGCAGTTCTTC	TRBV9	TRBJ2-1	few	TRBD2
CAISDKGLSGELFF	TGTGCCATCAGTGATAAGGGACTGAGCGGGGAGCTGTTTTTT	TRBV10-3	TRBJ2-2	.	.
CASSFTDTDTQYF	TGTGCCAGCAGTTTCACCGACACAGATACGCAGTATTTT	TRBV6-6	TRBJ2-3	.	.